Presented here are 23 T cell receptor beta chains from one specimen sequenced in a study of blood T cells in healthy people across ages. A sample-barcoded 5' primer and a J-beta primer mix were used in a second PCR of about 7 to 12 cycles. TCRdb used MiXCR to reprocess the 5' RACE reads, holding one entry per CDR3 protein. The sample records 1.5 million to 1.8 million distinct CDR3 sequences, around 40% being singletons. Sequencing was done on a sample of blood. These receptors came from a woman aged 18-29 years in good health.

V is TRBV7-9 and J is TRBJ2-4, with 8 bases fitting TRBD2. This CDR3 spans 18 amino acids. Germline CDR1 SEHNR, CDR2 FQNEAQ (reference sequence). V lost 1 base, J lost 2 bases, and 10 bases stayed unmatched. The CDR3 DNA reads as TGTGCCAGCAGCTTAGGTTTCGCGACTAGCGTATCCAAAAACATTCAGTACTTC. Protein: CASSLGFATSVSKNIQYF.

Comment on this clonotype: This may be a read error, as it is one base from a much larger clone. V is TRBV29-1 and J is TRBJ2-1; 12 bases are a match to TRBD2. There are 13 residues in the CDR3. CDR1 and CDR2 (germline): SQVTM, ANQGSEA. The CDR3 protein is CSVVLAGGRERFF. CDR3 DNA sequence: TGCAGCGTTGTACTAGCGGGAGGTAGGGAGCGGTTCTTC.

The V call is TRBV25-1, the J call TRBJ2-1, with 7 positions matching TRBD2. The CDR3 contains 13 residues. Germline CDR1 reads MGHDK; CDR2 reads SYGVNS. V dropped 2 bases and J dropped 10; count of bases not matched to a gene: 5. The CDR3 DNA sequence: TGTGCCAGCAGTGAAGCGGGTAGCGGGGAGCAGTTCTTC. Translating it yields CASSEAGSGEQFF.

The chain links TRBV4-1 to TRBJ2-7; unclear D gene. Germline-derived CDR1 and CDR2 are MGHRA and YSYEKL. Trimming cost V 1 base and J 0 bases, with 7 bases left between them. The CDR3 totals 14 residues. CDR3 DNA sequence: TGCGCCAGCAGCCAAGCTAGAATCTCCTACGAGCAGTACTTC. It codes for CASSQARISYEQYF.

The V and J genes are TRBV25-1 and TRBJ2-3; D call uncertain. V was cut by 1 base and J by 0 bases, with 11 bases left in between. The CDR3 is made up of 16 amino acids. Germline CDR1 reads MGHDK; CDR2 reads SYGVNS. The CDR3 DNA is TGTGCCAGCAGTGAATCTGTGCTATTGAGCACAGATACGCAGTATTTT. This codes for CASSESVLLSTDTQYF.

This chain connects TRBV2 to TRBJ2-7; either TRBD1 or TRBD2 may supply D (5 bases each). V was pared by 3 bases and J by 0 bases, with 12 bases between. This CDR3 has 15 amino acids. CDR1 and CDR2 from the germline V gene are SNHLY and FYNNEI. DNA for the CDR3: TGTGCCAGCAGTGACGCTACCGGGACCTCCTACGAGCAGTACTTC. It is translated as CASSDATGTSYEQYF.

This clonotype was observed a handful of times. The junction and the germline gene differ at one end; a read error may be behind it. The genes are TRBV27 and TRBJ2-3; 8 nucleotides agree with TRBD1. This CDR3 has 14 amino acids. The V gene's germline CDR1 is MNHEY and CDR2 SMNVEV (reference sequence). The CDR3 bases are TGTGCCGGCAGAGACAGGGGCACCACAGATACGCAGTATTTT. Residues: CAGRDRGTTDTQYF.

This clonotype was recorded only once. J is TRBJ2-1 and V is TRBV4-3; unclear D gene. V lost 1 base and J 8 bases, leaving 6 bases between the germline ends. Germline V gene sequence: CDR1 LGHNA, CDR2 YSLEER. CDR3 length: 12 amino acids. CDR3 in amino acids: CASSQVPYEQFF. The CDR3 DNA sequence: TGCGCCAGCAGCCAAGTCCCCTATGAGCAGTTCTTC.

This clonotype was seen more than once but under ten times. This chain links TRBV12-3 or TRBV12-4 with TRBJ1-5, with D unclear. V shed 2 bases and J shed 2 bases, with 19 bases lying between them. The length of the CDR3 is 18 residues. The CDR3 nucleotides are TGTGCCAGCAGTTTAAACAGTAGGGAACGGGTTGGCAATCAGCCCCAGCATTTT. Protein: CASSLNSRERVGNQPQHF.

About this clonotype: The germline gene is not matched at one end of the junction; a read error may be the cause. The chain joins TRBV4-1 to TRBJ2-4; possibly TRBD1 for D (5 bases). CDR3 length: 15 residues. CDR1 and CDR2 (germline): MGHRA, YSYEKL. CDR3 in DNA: TGCGCCGGCAGCCTGACAGTCTTAGCCAAAAACATTCAGTACTTC. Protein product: CAGSLTVLAKNIQYF.

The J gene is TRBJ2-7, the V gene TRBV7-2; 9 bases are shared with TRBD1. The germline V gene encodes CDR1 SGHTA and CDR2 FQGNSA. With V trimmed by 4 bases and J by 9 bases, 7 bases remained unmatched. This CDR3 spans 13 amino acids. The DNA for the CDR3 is TGTGCCAGCAGCTCAGGGACAGGGCCGGCGCAGTACTTC. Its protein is CASSSGTGPAQYF.

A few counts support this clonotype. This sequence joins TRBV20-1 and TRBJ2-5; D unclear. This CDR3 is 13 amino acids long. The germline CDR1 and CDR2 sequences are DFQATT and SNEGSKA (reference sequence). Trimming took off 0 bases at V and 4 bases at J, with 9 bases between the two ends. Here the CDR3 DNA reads TGCAGTGCTAGAGATCCACTGGCAGAGACCCAGTACTTC. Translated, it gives CSARDPLAETQYF.

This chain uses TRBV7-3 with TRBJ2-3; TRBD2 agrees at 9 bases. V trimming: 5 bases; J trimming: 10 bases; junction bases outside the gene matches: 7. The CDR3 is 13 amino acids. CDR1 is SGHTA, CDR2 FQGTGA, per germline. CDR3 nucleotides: TGTGCCAGCAGCATAGCGCTAGCGGGACCGCAGTATTTT. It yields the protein CASSIALAGPQYF.

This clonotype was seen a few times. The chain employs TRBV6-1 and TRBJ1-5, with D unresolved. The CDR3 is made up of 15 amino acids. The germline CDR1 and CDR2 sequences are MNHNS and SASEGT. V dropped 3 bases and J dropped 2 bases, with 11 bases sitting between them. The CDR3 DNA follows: TGTGCCAGCAGTGAGGCTGGAACAGGCAATCAGCCCCAGCATTTT. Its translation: CASSEAGTGNQPQHF.

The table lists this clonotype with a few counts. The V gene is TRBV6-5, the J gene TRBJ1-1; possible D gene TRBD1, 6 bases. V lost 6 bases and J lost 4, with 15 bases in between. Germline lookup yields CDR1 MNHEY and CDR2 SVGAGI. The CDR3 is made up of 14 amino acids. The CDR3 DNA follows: TGTGCCAGCAGCCCCTTCGGGACAAGCACTGAAGCTTTCTTT. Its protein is CASSPFGTSTEAFF.

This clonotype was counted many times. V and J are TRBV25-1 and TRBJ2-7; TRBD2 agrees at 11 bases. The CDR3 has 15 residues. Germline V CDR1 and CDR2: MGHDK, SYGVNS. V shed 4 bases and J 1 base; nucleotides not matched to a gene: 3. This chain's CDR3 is CASSATSGGSYEQYF. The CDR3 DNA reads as TGTGCCAGCAGTGCTACTAGCGGGGGTTCCTACGAGCAGTACTTC.

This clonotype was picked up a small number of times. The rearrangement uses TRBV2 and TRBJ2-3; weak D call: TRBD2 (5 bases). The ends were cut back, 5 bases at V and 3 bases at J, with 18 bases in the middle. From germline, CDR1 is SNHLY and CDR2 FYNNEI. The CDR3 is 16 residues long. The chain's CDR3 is CASSPPAGQMTDTQYF. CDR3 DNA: TGTGCCAGCAGTCCCCCCGCGGGCCAAATGACAGATACGCAGTATTTT.

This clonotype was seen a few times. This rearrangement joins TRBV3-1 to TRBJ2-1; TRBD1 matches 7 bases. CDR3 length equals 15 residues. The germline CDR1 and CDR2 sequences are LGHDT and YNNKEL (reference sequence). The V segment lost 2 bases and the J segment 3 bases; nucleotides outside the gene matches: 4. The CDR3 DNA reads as TGTGCCAGCAGCCAATTCTCAGGGGGCTACAATGAGCAGTTCTTC. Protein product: CASSQFSGGYNEQFF.

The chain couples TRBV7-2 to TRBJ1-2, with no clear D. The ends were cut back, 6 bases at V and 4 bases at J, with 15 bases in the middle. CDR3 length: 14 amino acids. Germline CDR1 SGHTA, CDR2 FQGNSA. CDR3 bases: TGTGCCAGCAGACCTGAACCTTTTGGCTATGGCTACACCTTC. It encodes CASRPEPFGYGYTF. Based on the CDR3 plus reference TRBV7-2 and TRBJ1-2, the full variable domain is GAGVSQSPSNKVTEKGKDVELRCDPISGHTALYWYRQSLGQGLEFLIYFQGNSAPDKSGLPSDRFSAERTGGSVSTLTIQRTQQEDSAVYLCASRPEPFGYGYTFGSGTRLTVV.

CDR3 nucleotide sequence: TGTGCCAGCAGCTTGGGACAGGGCAAAGTTATTGAGCAGTTCTTC. It translates to CASSLGQGKVIEQFF. The J gene is TRBJ2-1, the V gene TRBV11-2; 9 bases align to TRBD1. Per germline, CDR1 SGHAT and CDR2 FQNNGV. The CDR3 sequence is 15 residues long. After removal of 3 bases from V and 9 bases from J, the junction contained 9 bases not matched to a gene.

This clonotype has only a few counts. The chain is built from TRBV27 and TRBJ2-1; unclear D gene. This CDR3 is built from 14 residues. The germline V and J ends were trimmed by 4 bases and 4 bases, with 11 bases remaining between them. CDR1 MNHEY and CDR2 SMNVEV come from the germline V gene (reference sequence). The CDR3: CASSWAGSYNEQFF. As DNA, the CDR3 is TGTGCCAGCAGTTGGGCAGGATCATACAATGAGCAGTTCTTC.

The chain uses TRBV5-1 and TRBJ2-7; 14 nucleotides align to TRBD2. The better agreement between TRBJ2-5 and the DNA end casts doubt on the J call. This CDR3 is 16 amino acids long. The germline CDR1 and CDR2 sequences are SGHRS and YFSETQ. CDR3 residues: CASSFRLAGGGETQYF. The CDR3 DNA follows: TGCGCCAGCAGCTTCCGACTAGCGGGAGGGGGAGAGACCCAGTACTTC.

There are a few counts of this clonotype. The CDR3 sequence is CASSVEVTGYYGYTF. CDR3 sequence (DNA): TGTGCCAGCAGCGTAGAAGTTACGGGCTACTATGGCTACACCTTC. The chain has TRBV9 and TRBJ1-2; D gene unclear. CDR1 is SGDLS, CDR2 YYNGEE, per germline. The CDR3 sequence is 15 residues long. V dropped 0 bases and J dropped 3 bases, with 12 bases sitting between them.